The next 10 T cell receptor beta chains were all read from a single sample in a study of T cell clonality in common variable immunodeficiency. Libraries were prepared by immunoSEQ multiplex PCR; TCRdb keeps only in-frame clonotypes and omits some of them. In total the sample includes tens of thousands of clones, none of them seen once. Sequencing was done on a sample of peripheral blood mononuclear cells. The receptors stem from a person between 18 and 70 years old in good health.

In its sample, this clone was seen many times. The read terminates 3 residues ahead of where the CDR3 ends, so the germline J gene completes it. The rearrangement links TRBV7-2 to TRBJ1-4, with no clear D. The CDR3 consists of 13 residues. Germline V gene data show CDR1 as SGHTA and CDR2 as FQGNSA. Between the trimmed V and J ends, which lost 3 bases and 7 bases, there was a span of 9 bases. CDR3 DNA, as far as it was read: TGTGCCAGCAGCTTCCGGGTCGGTGAAAAA. Translated, it gives CASSFRVGEK. The CDR3 as a whole reads CASSFRVGEKLFF.

Concerning this clone: Read sequence stops 3 residues before the CDR3 end, and the germline J gene provides the missing end. This chain connects TRBV10-2 to TRBJ1-3; no firm D call. CDR3 size: 16 residues. Germline V CDR1 and CDR2: WSHSY, SAAADI. V was trimmed by 2 bases and J by 1 base, leaving 12 bases between them. CDR3 DNA (partial): TGCGCCAGCAGTGAGAAGGTCATGACTTCTGGAAACACC. Encoded protein: CASSEKVMTSGNT. The CDR3 in full is CASSEKVMTSGNTIYF.

On this clone: The read ends 3 residues before the CDR3 terminus; that terminus is restored from the germline J gene. The V gene is TRBV18, the J gene TRBJ1-2; D perhaps matches TRBD1 (5 bases). Germline CDR1 is KGHSH and CDR2 is LQKENI. The CDR3 is 11 residues long. Incomplete CDR3 DNA: TGTGCCAGCTCATCTACAGGCGAC. The encoded protein is CASSSTGD. The CDR3 in its entirety is CASSSTGDYTF.

This clone came up many times. The CDR3: CAWSVSLGGAQPQHF. The sequenced part of the CDR3 DNA is TGTGCCTGGAGTGTAAGTCTGGGAGGGGCTCAGCCC. This chain uses TRBV30 with TRBJ1-5; D perhaps matches TRBD1 (5 bases). The read terminates 3 residues ahead of where the CDR3 ends, so the germline J gene completes it. CDR1 GTSNPN and CDR2 SVGIG come from the germline V gene (reference sequence). The germline V and J ends were trimmed by 0 bases and 6 bases, with 15 bases remaining between them. This CDR3 has 15 amino acids.

At least ten counts were recorded for this clone. The read stops 3 residues short of the end of the CDR3; the missing end is completed from the germline J gene. This sequence joins TRBV19 and TRBJ1-3; TRBD1 agrees at 9 bases. CDR1 is LNHDA and CDR2 is SQIVND in the germline V gene (reference sequence). CDR3 length equals 17 residues. The V gene end was trimmed by 4 bases and the J gene end by 1 base; junction bases not matched to a gene: 8. The CDR3 here is CASSTYRQGVSGNTIYF. Incomplete CDR3 DNA: TGTGCCAGTAGTACTTACAGACAGGGGGTATCTGGAAACACC. The variable domain in full, with the rest retrieved from reference TRBV19 and TRBJ1-3, is DGGITQSPKYLFRKEGQNVTLSCEQNLNHDAMYWYRQDPGQGLRLIYYSQIVNDFQKGDIAEGYSVSREKKESFPLTVTSAQKNPTAFYLCASSTYRQGVSGNTIYFGEGSWLTVV.

This clone was seen a handful of times. The read ends 3 residues early relative to the CDR3; the germline J gene fills the gap. The chain uses TRBV10-2 and TRBJ1-5; D remains ambiguous. Between the trimmed V and J ends, which lost 3 bases and 6 bases, there was a span of 12 bases. The CDR3 totals 14 residues. The V gene's germline CDR1 is WSHSY and CDR2 SAAADI. Incomplete CDR3 DNA: TGCGCCAGCAGTGACAACGGCCCGGGTCAGCCC. Protein sequence: CASSDNGPGQP. The entire CDR3 protein reads CASSDNGPGQPQHF.

The sample holds many counts of this clone. The read falls 3 residues short of the CDR3 end, and the missing part is taken from the germline J gene. V and J are TRBV19 and TRBJ1-2; 7 bases line up with TRBD1. This CDR3 has 15 amino acids. Germline loops: CDR1 LNHDA, CDR2 SQIVND (reference sequence). V lost 5 bases, J lost 7 bases, and 13 bases stayed unmatched. CDR3 DNA (partial): TGTGCCAGTAGTCAGATGACAGGGAGCGGATTTGGC. Its protein product is CASSQMTGSGFG. The complete CDR3 protein is CASSQMTGSGFGYTF.

As regards this clone: The CDR3 end falls 3 residues outside the read, so it is completed with the germline J gene. V usage is TRBV5-1 and J usage is TRBJ2-3, with TRBD2 identical over 7 bases. Germline V gene sequence: CDR1 SGHRS, CDR2 YFSETQ. CDR3 length equals 16 residues. J was trimmed by 4 bases and V by 0 bases; bases with no gene match: 8. Partial CDR3 DNA: TGCGCCAGCAGCTTGGGGACTAGTTTAAGTTCAGATACG. Its protein product is CASSLGTSLSSDT. The CDR3 in its entirety is CASSLGTSLSSDTQYF.

This clone has ten or more counts. From the germline J gene comes the end of the CDR3, since the read stops 3 residues before it. This chain joins TRBV9 and TRBJ2-3; TRBD2 matches 10 bases. J gave up 0 bases and V 3 bases, and 7 bases lay outside the gene matches. The CDR3 contains 17 residues. Per germline, CDR1 SGDLS and CDR2 YYNGEE. This chain's CDR3 is CASSAHTSGTSTDTQYF. The CDR3 bases that were read are TGTGCCAGCAGCGCTCATACTAGCGGGACTAGCACAGATACG.

This clone was counted many times. Coverage ceases 3 residues before the CDR3 finishes, and the germline J gene fills in the end. This chain links TRBV2 with TRBJ2-2, with D perhaps matching TRBD1 (5 bases). Germline V CDR1 and CDR2: SNHLY, FYNNEI. The CDR3 has 18 residues. The V end was cut by 3 bases, the J end by 0 bases, with 17 bases between. Here the CDR3 reads CASSDLVVIGANTGELFF. Partial CDR3 DNA: TGTGCCAGCAGTGATTTGGTCGTAATAGGGGCGAACACCGGGGAG.